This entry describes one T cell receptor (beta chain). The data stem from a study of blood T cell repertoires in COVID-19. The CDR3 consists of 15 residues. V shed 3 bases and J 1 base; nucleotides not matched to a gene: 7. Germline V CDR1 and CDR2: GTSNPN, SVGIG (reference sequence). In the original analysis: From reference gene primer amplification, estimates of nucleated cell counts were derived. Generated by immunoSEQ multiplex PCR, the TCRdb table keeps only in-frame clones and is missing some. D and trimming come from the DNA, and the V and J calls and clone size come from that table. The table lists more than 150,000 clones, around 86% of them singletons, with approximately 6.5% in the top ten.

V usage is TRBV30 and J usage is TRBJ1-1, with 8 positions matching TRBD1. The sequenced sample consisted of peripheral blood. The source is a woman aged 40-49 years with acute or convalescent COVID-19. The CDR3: CAWSDTGTGNTEAFF. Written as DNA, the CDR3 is TGTGCCTGGAGCGATACAGGGACAGGGAACACTGAAGCTTTCTTT.